The rows below give T cell receptor beta chains drawn from one sample of a study of cytomegalovirus exposure and HLA in healthy donors. Assay used: immunoSEQ multiplex PCR; TCRdb lists only in-frame clones, some missing. The sample holds over 85,000 clones; approximately 80% are singletons and the top ten take approximately 8%. The sequenced sample was PBMCs. The receptor set was obtained from a female donor in good health and CMV-seronegative. Both conserved end residues are part of each CDR3. A D gene is named only where the DNA matches it firmly. Expanded clones are given a class, and other clones once, few, many or no size at all.

DNA: TGTGCCAGCAGTTTTAACCGGGCCGCCAGGGGTTCACCCCTCCACTTT
CDR3: CASSFNRAARGSPLHF
size: -
J: TRBJ1-6
length: 16
V: TRBV27
D: -

DNA: TGCGCCAGCAGCTTGGACCCGACTAGCGGCCCAGGAATATACTTC
CDR3: CASSLDPTSGPGIYF
size: -
J: TRBJ2-5
length: 15
V: TRBV5-1
D: TRBD2

DNA: TGTGCCAGCAGGCAACAGCTCAACTATGGCTACACCTTC
CDR3: CASRQQLNYGYTF
size: once
J: TRBJ1-2
length: 13
V: TRBV28
D: -

DNA: TGTGCCAGCAGCAGTAAGGAAAGGTATGGGCTCAATGAGCAGTTCTTC
CDR3: CASSSKERYGLNEQFF
size: -
J: TRBJ2-1
length: 16
V: TRBV14
D: -

DNA: TGTGCCAGCAGCTTGGCCGGGGGTATGGAAGCTTTCTTT
CDR3: CASSLAGGMEAFF
size: -
J: TRBJ1-1
length: 13
V: TRBV5-6
D: -

DNA: TGTGCCAGCAGCCTACTAGACAGGGGACGGCATGGCTACACCTTC
CDR3: CASSLLDRGRHGYTF
size: -
J: TRBJ1-2
length: 15
V: TRBV7-9
D: TRBD1

DNA: TGCGCCAGCAGCCCGGGACAGCAATATGGCTACACCTTC
CDR3: CASSPGQQYGYTF
size: -
J: TRBJ1-2
length: 13
V: TRBV10-1
D: TRBD1

DNA: TGTGCCTGGAGTCTTCGACTCAGGGGAGCTTTCTTT
CDR3: CAWSLRLRGAFF
size: -
J: TRBJ1-1
length: 12
V: TRBV30
D: -

DNA: TGTGCCAGCAGCTTCTTACAGAACACCGGGGAGCTGTTTTTT
CDR3: CASSFLQNTGELFF
size: -
J: TRBJ2-2
length: 14
V: TRBV5-6
D: -

DNA: TGTGCCAGCAGCTTATTTGGACAGGGGGCTGGAATTGGCTACACCTTC
CDR3: CASSLFGQGAGIGYTF
size: -
J: TRBJ1-2
length: 16
V: TRBV7-3
D: TRBD1

DNA: TGTGCCAGCCGGGACAGCATGAACACTGAAGCTTTCTTT
CDR3: CASRDSMNTEAFF
size: -
J: TRBJ1-1
length: 13
V: TRBV6-4
D: TRBD1

DNA: TGCGCCAGCAGCTTGTTCGGGGATAGCAATCAGCCCCAGCATTTT
CDR3: CASSLFGDSNQPQHF
size: -
J: TRBJ1-5
length: 15
V: TRBV5-1
D: -

DNA: TGTGCCAGCAGCCTCTCGACAGGCCTCTGGGAAAAACTGTTTTTT
CDR3: CASSLSTGLWEKLFF
size: -
J: TRBJ1-4
length: 15
V: TRBV7-9
D: -

DNA: TGTGCCAGCAGCCAAGCTCCGACTAGCGGGAGGGCCATTGGCGGGGAGCTGTTTTTT
CDR3: CASSQAPTSGRAIGGELFF
size: -
J: TRBJ2-2
length: 19
V: TRBV4-2
D: TRBD2

DNA: TGTGCCAGCAGTGAACCCCCGGGTCGCTTTCCTAGCACAGATACGCAGTATTTT
CDR3: CASSEPPGRFPSTDTQYF
size: few
J: TRBJ2-3
length: 18
V: TRBV2
D: -

DNA: TGTTCCAGCAGCTTATCAGGGGACAGGGTCGTCTACGAGCAGTACTTC
CDR3: CSSSLSGDRVVYEQYF
size: -
J: TRBJ2-7
length: 16
V: TRBV7-9
D: TRBD1

DNA: TGCGCCAGCAGCTTGGGACAGGGAGAAGGCTACACCTTC
CDR3: CASSLGQGEGYTF
size: -
J: TRBJ1-2
length: 13
V: TRBV5-1
D: TRBD1

DNA: TGTGCCAGCAGCCCGGGACAGGATAATTCACCCCTCCACTTT
CDR3: CASSPGQDNSPLHF
size: few
J: TRBJ1-6
length: 14
V: TRBV6-4
D: TRBD1

DNA: TGTGCCAGCAGTTTGATTGTAGCCCCCCCCACTGAAGCTTTCTTT
CDR3: CASSLIVAPPTEAFF
size: -
J: TRBJ1-1
length: 15
V: TRBV28
D: -

DNA: TGTGCCTGGACAGGGAAATATAATGAAAAACTGTTTTTT
CDR3: CAWTGKYNEKLFF
size: once
J: TRBJ1-4
length: 13
V: TRBV30
D: -

DNA: TGTGCCAGCAGCCCATCAGGGGGCATGAACACTGAAGCTTTCTTT
CDR3: CASSPSGGMNTEAFF
size: -
J: TRBJ1-1
length: 15
V: TRBV9
D: TRBD1

DNA: TGTTCCAGCAGCTTAGTGGGGGGGGGCCAGGGGTACACTGAAGCTTTCTTT
CDR3: CSSSLVGGGQGYTEAFF
size: -
J: TRBJ1-1
length: 17
V: TRBV7-9
D: -

DNA: TGCGCCAGCAGCTTAGGAAGGGGTGGAACCGGGGAGCTGTTTTTT
CDR3: CASSLGRGGTGELFF
size: -
J: TRBJ2-2
length: 15
V: TRBV5-1
D: -

DNA: TGTGCCAGCCGTGACCCAGGGAACACTGAAGCTTTCTTT
CDR3: CASRDPGNTEAFF
size: -
J: TRBJ1-1
length: 13
V: TRBV19
D: -

DNA: TGTGCCAGCAGCTTAAGAGGGTTGGGAGAAAAACTGTTTTTT
CDR3: CASSLRGLGEKLFF
size: -
J: TRBJ1-4
length: 14
V: TRBV5-6
D: -

DNA: TGTGCCAGCAGTCGCGACAGGGGGTTCTCTGGGGCCAACGTCCTGACTTTC
CDR3: CASSRDRGFSGANVLTF
size: -
J: TRBJ2-6
length: 17
V: TRBV28
D: TRBD1

DNA: TGTGCCAGCAGCGAGCGGGACTTGGGAAAGTACTTC
CDR3: CASSERDLGKYF
size: -
J: TRBJ2-7
length: 12
V: TRBV28
D: TRBD2

DNA: TGTGCCAGCAGCTTATTTAGGACAGGGAACTATGGCTACACCTTC
CDR3: CASSLFRTGNYGYTF
size: -
J: TRBJ1-2
length: 15
V: TRBV7-2
D: TRBD1

DNA: TGTGCCAGCAAGTCCGGGGGGCAAGGAAACACCATATATTTT
CDR3: CASKSGGQGNTIYF
size: once
J: TRBJ1-3
length: 14
V: TRBV6-6
D: -

DNA: TGTGCCAGCAGCCTAATTCCCTCGGCGGGCACTGAAGCTTTCTTT
CDR3: CASSLIPSAGTEAFF
size: -
J: TRBJ1-1
length: 15
V: TRBV14
D: -

DNA: TGTGCCAGCATACAGCTGTTATACAATGAGCAGTTCTTC
CDR3: CASIQLLYNEQFF
size: -
J: TRBJ2-1
length: 13
V: TRBV2
D: -